Listed below are T cell receptor beta chains from one sample, sequenced in a study of blood T cell repertoires in COVID-19. The method was immunoSEQ multiplex PCR; TCRdb's version includes in-frame clones alone and lacks a portion of them. The repertoire has around 100,000 clones, more than 75% of them found once; the top ten carry around 13%. The sample comprised peripheral blood. These receptors came from a human donor in a cohort sampled during active COVID-19. CDR3s leave out the opening cysteine and the closing phenylalanine or tryptophan. Size is omitted from some rows. Given values are once, few, many or a class for expanded clones.

abundance,v_gene,j_gene,CDR3aa
-,TRBV6-5,TRBJ2-2,ASSPGTGGTGELF
-,TRBV3-1/TRBV3-2,TRBJ2-3,ASSQVWSTQY
-,TRBV7-2,TRBJ2-7,ASSLGSGSTGQY
-,TRBV18,TRBJ2-3,ASSLRTGGYTDTQY
few,TRBV6-5,TRBJ1-5,ASSFRRGRNQPQH
-,TRBV6-1,TRBJ2-1,ASSEDQGPYNEQF
-,TRBV7-2,TRBJ2-1,ASSLRDRTVYNEQF
-,TRBV7-2,TRBJ2-1,ASSAPGNNEQF
-,TRBV3-1/TRBV3-2,TRBJ2-3,ASSGTSGTSDTQY
-,TRBV9,TRBJ2-2,ASSPQGGNTGELF
-,TRBV15,TRBJ1-2,ATSREDRKPYGYT
-,TRBV10-3,TRBJ1-5,AIKGGGNQPQH
-,TRBV5-1,TRBJ2-5,ASSLVRDTQRAQY
-,TRBV6-1,TRBJ2-5,ASSEASWAGGGETQY
-,TRBV3-1/TRBV3-2,TRBJ1-3,ASSQERDRGNTIY
-,TRBV9,TRBJ2-2,ASSSEVATGELF
-,TRBV5-1,TRBJ1-2,ASSHDRDYGYT
-,TRBV11-2,TRBJ2-5,ASSPPDRGLETQY
-,TRBV6-2/TRBV6-3,TRBJ1-3,ASSRRVDPAGNTIY
-,TRBV3-1/TRBV3-2,TRBJ1-5,ASSPTHSNQPQH
-,TRBV4-1,TRBJ1-2,ASSQPDRVNYGYT
-,TRBV6-5,TRBJ2-1,ASSYSWTTQINEQF
-,TRBV3-1/TRBV3-2,TRBJ1-5,ASSQAGVGQPQH
-,TRBV10-3,TRBJ1-2,AISEGARSYGYT
-,TRBV5-1,TRBJ2-3,ASSLEGAKGDTQY
-,TRBV27,TRBJ2-7,ASSWGQGRSEQY
-,TRBV6-6,TRBJ1-5,ANSQGDSQPQH
many,TRBV5-1,TRBJ1-2,ASSLERSDYGYT
-,TRBV11-2,TRBJ2-7,ASSLATSARWEQY
-,TRBV6-1,TRBJ2-5,ASSAQKGVGQETQY
-,TRBV7-8,TRBJ2-3,ASIGAPRTDTQY
-,TRBV5-1,TRBJ2-5,ASSFGGGKRETQY
-,TRBV5-4,TRBJ2-1,ASSSQTSGISYNEQF
-,TRBV11-1,TRBJ1-1,ASSHGQGLDEAF
-,TRBV5-1,TRBJ1-5,ASSLELEQPQH
-,TRBV12-3/TRBV12-4,TRBJ2-1,ASSSGLRTKF
-,TRBV5-6,TRBJ1-2,ASSWGQNYGYT
-,TRBV10-2,TRBJ2-1,ASSEELAEQF
-,TRBV5-4,TRBJ1-2,ASSLLQGHNYGYT
-,TRBV5-1,TRBJ2-7,ASSLAGGRIGEQY
-,TRBV4-3,TRBJ2-3,ASSQEGGGRTDTQY
-,TRBV11-2,TRBJ2-2,ASRPDRAGELF
-,TRBV6-6,TRBJ2-5,ASSRGLEGETQY